This T cell receptor (beta chain) is from a study of blood T cells in healthy people across ages (dated by TCRdb to between 2014 and 2016). Notes on the research overall: Template switching captured roughly one uniquely barcoded TCR beta cDNA molecule per two T cells in model experiments. Age-related changes in TCR beta repertoire diversity were measured in the study by deep sequencing normalized with unique cDNA molecular identifiers. The donors were split into four age groups: young (average 16 years), middle-aged (about 40), aged (roughly 65) and long-lived (roughly 86). To avoid experimental bias, donors of different ages were randomly spread across the sequencing lanes. For two donors (one aged 18 to 30 and one aged 80 or older), the study analyzed two additional independent replicas of 1 million unique cDNA reads from the same blood draw.

The donors were roughly 39 Caucasian individuals from Russia, aged roughly 6 to 100 years, who were systemically healthy. Each donor gave approximately 10 milliliters of peripheral blood, collected into EDTA-treated Vacutainer tubes. PBMCs were isolated by Ficoll-Paque density-gradient centrifugation, with at least 6 million obtained per sample. Total RNA, at least 6 micrograms per sample, was extracted from PBMCs with Trizol reagent. The percentages of naive CD45RAhigh/CD27high T cells were determined by flow cytometry on a PBMC aliquot from every donor. The method was 5' RACE. Instrument on record: Illumina HiSeq 2500. The second PCR ran for roughly 7 to 12 cycles and used a J-beta primer mix along with a sample-barcoded 5' primer. Each TCR beta cDNA molecule received a unique molecular identifier from a template-switch 5' adaptor carrying 12 random nucleotides. At least 3 million CDR3-containing paired-end reads were obtained from each sample. All of the RNA was converted into first-strand cDNA using the Mint cDNA synthesis kit, with a TRBC-specific oligonucleotide serving as the primer. All cDNA was treated with uracil-DNA glycosylase and then went through a first 18-cycle PCR with the universal primers M1SS and BC2_uni_R. On the authors' methods: For normalization, 1 million high-quality reads were randomly selected from each sample, with every read carrying a distinct molecular identifier. Reads sharing molecular identifiers were discarded rather than binned into consensus sequences. MiTCR, run with a Q25 quality threshold and the strictest error-elimination algorithm, handled CDR3 identification, clonotype clustering and error correction. A nonparametric unseen species model with Euler transformation was used to estimate lower-bound total TCR beta diversity. TCRdb itself trimmed the public reads at Q25 with fastp, ran MiXCR and retained productive beta chains. Every entry covers one CDR3 protein and lists the most common genes and DNA from its rows. TCRdb, not the authors, supplied the V and J calls. Within this sample are 800,000 or so distinct CDR3 sequences, with less than 60% of them counted one time only. The ten largest clones take up 15% to 20% of the sample.

This clonotype has only one observation. Its antigen is still unknown. No quality values exist for individual bases; no much larger clone is one base distant. A lone read offers only weak evidence. CDR1 and CDR2, per the germline V gene, are LGHNA and YSLEER. The CDR3, from cysteine to phenylalanine, totals 17 residues. Just the 51-base CDR3 DNA is kept, in frame starting at base 1. The V end gives up 4 bases and the J end 5 bases, leaving 15 bases in the junction not matched to a gene. Results and caveats for the whole study, not just this receptor: Estimates of total diversity based on one million sequenced T cells were considered lower bounds and underestimates. Because profiling used bulk unsorted PBMCs, naive and antigen-experienced compartments could not be compared conclusively. Compared with the aged group, more naive CD4+ T cells, fewer expanded clones and increased TCR diversity were shown by the long-lived group, suggesting age selection. Because the CMV infection status of the donors was unknown, age-related changes in expanded clonotypes may potentially have been confounded. There was a strong correlation between observed TCR beta diversity and the percentage of naive T cells measured by flow cytometry. Observed TCR beta diversity per million T cells fell roughly linearly with age, and a significant reduction was already apparent by age roughly 40.

The receptor was derived from an older man in good health. The specimen sequenced was blood. Recombination joined TRBV4-3 with TRBJ2-7, and TRBD2 matches 9 of the central bases. The DNA sequence is given as TGCGCCAGCAGCCGACGACCGACGGCGGGAGGGGGAGACGAGCAGTACTTC. This encodes CASSRRPTAGGGDEQYF.